The 15 T cell receptor beta chains presented below share a single source sample, sequenced in a study of shared clonotypes between healthy human individuals. Here immunoSEQ multiplex PCR was the method, and the copy in TCRdb shows in-frame clones only, minus some. This table holds some 790,000 clones, roughly 72% found once. Input material: memory CD4+ T cells sorted from blood. Subset of the sample: CD45RA-negative fraction. Receptors were obtained from a woman aged 30 to 39 in good health.

CDR3 coding DNA: TGTGCCAGCAAAGAACCAAGGGACAGGGGGCACGAGCAGTACTTC. Translation gives CASKEPRDRGHEQYF. The chain joins TRBV27 to TRBJ2-7; 12 bases match TRBD1. The trim removed 7 bases at V and 5 bases at J, leaving 9 bases unmatched. There are 15 residues in the CDR3. CDR1 is MNHEY and CDR2 is SMNVEV in the germline V gene (reference sequence).

V and J are TRBV10-3 and TRBJ1-3, with D unresolved. Trimming took 10 bases from V and 0 from J, leaving 10 bases between them. The germline CDR1 and CDR2 sequences are ENHRY and SYGVKD. The CDR3 totals 13 residues. CDR3 sequence: CASGMSSGNTIYF. The CDR3 DNA reads as TGTGCCAGCGGAATGAGCTCTGGAAACACCATATATTTT.

The V and J genes are TRBV7-8 and TRBJ2-1; 9 bases align to TRBD2. V shed 3 bases, J shed 10 bases, and the junction held 4 bases outside the gene matches. The CDR3 spans 13 residues. CDR1 SGHVS and CDR2 FQNEAQ come from the germline V gene. DNA for the CDR3: TGTGCCAGCAGCTTCTCTAGCGGGAAGGAGCAGTTCTTC. Its protein is CASSFSSGKEQFF.

The CDR3 loop is CASSVAGATDTQYF. CDR3 bases: TGTGCCAGCAGTGTTGCGGGAGCCACAGATACGCAGTATTTT. The chain uses TRBV2 and TRBJ2-3, with TRBD2 identical over 7 bases. Germline CDR1 reads SNHLY; CDR2 reads FYNNEI. The V and J ends lost 4 bases and 2 bases, in that order; junction bases with no gene match: 3. This CDR3 region has 14 residues. Drawing the rest from reference TRBV2 and TRBJ2-3, the complete variable domain is EPEVTQTPSHQVTQMGQEVILRCVPISNHLYFYWYRQILGQKVEFLVSFYNNEISEKSEIFDDQFSVERPDGSNFTLKIRSTKLEDSAMYFCASSVAGATDTQYFGPGTRLTVL.

This clone has a handful of counts. The rearrangement uses TRBV19 and TRBJ2-3, with TRBD1 matching over 9 bases. The CDR3 is 14 residues long. The trim removed 4 bases at V and 4 bases at J, leaving 3 bases unmatched. The germline gives CDR1 LNHDA, CDR2 SQIVND (reference sequence). CDR3 loop: CASSRDRDADTQYF. The CDR3 coding sequence is TGTGCCAGTAGTAGGGACAGGGATGCAGATACGCAGTATTTT.

This chain joins TRBV15 and TRBJ2-1, with 8 bases aligning to TRBD2. J lost 5 bases, V lost 0 bases, and 6 bases had no gene match. Germline V CDR1 and CDR2: LNHNV, YYDKDF (reference sequence). This CDR3 is built from 16 residues. In DNA, the CDR3 is TGTGCCACCAGCAGAGAGGCCGGGAGGGCCAACAATGAGCAGTTCTTC. It specifies CATSREAGRANNEQFF. The full variable domain, in which reference TRBV15 and TRBJ2-1 provide the parts outside the CDR3, is DAMVIQNPRYQVTQFGKPVTLSCSQTLNHNVMYWYQQKSSQAPKLLFHYYDKDFNNEADTPDNFQSRRPNTSFCFLDIRSPGLGDTAMYLCATSREAGRANNEQFFGPGTRLTVL.

The V call is TRBV19, the J call TRBJ2-1; TRBD2 matches 9 bases. CDR3 length: 14 residues. Germline assignment: CDR1 LNHDA and CDR2 SQIVND (reference sequence). Losses at the gene ends were 8 bases for V and 3 bases for J; bases not matched to a gene: 5. CDR3 residues: CASGLAGHYNEQFF. The CDR3 region has the DNA TGTGCCAGTGGCCTAGCGGGACACTACAATGAGCAGTTCTTC.

This clone was recorded once. This chain uses TRBV7-9 with TRBJ1-3, with D uncertain. The germline V gene has CDR1 SEHNR and CDR2 FQNEAQ (reference sequence). Trimming stripped 4 bases from V and 0 bases from J, with 4 bases between. The CDR3 loop spans 13 amino acids. The CDR3 bases are TGTGCCAGCAGCTCCAGCTCTGGAAACACCATATATTTT. Its protein product is CASSSSSGNTIYF.

The V gene is TRBV5-4, the J gene TRBJ2-1; 8 bases match TRBD1. This CDR3 has 16 amino acids. V dropped 2 bases and J dropped 8; count of bases not matched to a gene: 12. The germline V gene encodes CDR1 SGHNT and CDR2 YYREEE (reference sequence). CDR3 sequence reads: CASSLTGGIPPYEQFF. The CDR3 DNA reads as TGTGCCAGCAGCTTAACAGGGGGTATTCCCCCCTATGAGCAGTTCTTC.

This chain links TRBV5-1 with TRBJ2-1; D is unresolved. CDR1 SGHRS and CDR2 YFSETQ come from the germline V gene. The CDR3 has 15 amino acids. The ends were cut back, 1 base at V and 0 bases at J, with 8 bases in the middle. CDR3 bases: TGCGCCAGCAGCTTGCAGTCTAACTCCTACAATGAGCAGTTCTTC. It translates to CASSLQSNSYNEQFF.

J is TRBJ2-2 and V is TRBV7-2, with D possibly matching TRBD2 (5 bases). Per the germline V gene, CDR1 is SGHTA and CDR2 is FQGNSA. This CDR3 contains 13 residues. V was shortened by 5 bases and J by 4 bases, with 8 bases between the two germline ends. CDR3 in DNA: TGTGCCAGCAGCCTCCGGGGCACCGGGGAGCTGTTTTTT. Its protein is CASSLRGTGELFF.

The chain links TRBV11-2 to TRBJ1-4; unclear D gene. This CDR3 region has 16 residues. Trimming left V 0 bases short and J 7 bases short, with 15 bases between. CDR1 is SGHAT and CDR2 is FQNNGV in the germline V gene. CDR3: CASSLEGGSLGEKLFF. CDR3 in DNA: TGTGCCAGCAGCTTAGAGGGTGGCAGCCTGGGTGAAAAACTGTTTTTT.

About this clone itself: A much larger clone sits a single nucleotide away, making a read error possible. The chain couples TRBV2 to TRBJ2-7; D is undetermined. Trimming took off 6 bases at V and 2 bases at J, with 5 bases between the two ends. The CDR3 is made up of 11 amino acids. Looked up from germline, CDR1 is SNHLY and CDR2 is FYNNEI. CDR3 DNA sequence: TGTGCCAGCAGAACAACCTACGAGCAGTACTTC. Its translation is CASRTTYEQYF.

The rearrangement links TRBV5-1 to TRBJ2-1, with 7 nucleotides matching TRBD2. This CDR3 contains 18 residues. The V and J ends lost 2 bases and 1 base, in that order; junction bases with no gene match: 12. The V gene's germline CDR1 is SGHRS and CDR2 YFSETQ. CDR3 in DNA: TGCGCCAGCAGCTTCTCGTGGGAGGGAGGTTTGTCCTACAATGAGCAGTTCTTC. This codes for CASSFSWEGGLSYNEQFF.

The chain is built from TRBV19 and TRBJ1-5, with D maybe TRBD1 (6 bases). CDR1 LNHDA and CDR2 SQIVND come from the germline V gene (reference sequence). Trimming removed 0 bases from V and 4 bases from J, with 10 bases in between. This CDR3 is 15 amino acids long. CDR3: CASSIDRGLNQPQHF. Written as DNA, the CDR3 is TGTGCCAGTAGTATAGACAGGGGACTTAATCAGCCCCAGCATTTT. The full variable domain, its missing parts supplied by reference TRBV19 and TRBJ1-5, is DGGITQSPKYLFRKEGQNVTLSCEQNLNHDAMYWYRQDPGQGLRLIYYSQIVNDFQKGDIAEGYSVSREKKESFPLTVTSAQKNPTAFYLCASSIDRGLNQPQHFGDGTRLSIL.